This record looks at one TCR beta chain sequence and its context. The data derive from a study of human T cells and chemical hapten exposure. Within the library, unique molecular identifiers were attached to each individual cDNA molecule. TCRdb itself ran the RACE reads through MiXCR, one entry per CDR3 protein. Among more than 300,000 distinct CDR3 sequences listed, 4.5% to 5.5% were seen once. Time point specified: pre-sensitization, week 0. This sample's treatment: therapeutic diphenylcyclopropenone sensitization with weekly scalp DPC. The clonotype comes from a woman in her late teens or twenties with alopecia areata. Some clones in this sample may be carry-over from other donors' samples. Sequencing used whole blood, obtained in connection with sensitization to the hapten diphenylcyclopropenone (DPC).

The CDR3 DNA is TGTGCCAGCAGCTTAGTAACAGGGTCTAACTATGGCTACACCTTC. Its translation is CASSLVTGSNYGYTF. The rearrangement links TRBV7-2 to TRBJ1-2, with D possibly matching TRBD1 (6 bases). The CDR3 sequence is 15 residues long. V lost 1 base to trimming and J lost 0 bases, with 9 bases between them. Per the germline V gene, CDR1 is SGHTA and CDR2 is FQGNSA.